The rows below give T cell receptor beta chains drawn from one sample of a study of vaccination and CD4 T cells after COVID-19. Their antigens remain unidentified. Using its own MiXCR run on the PCR reads, TCRdb lists one record per CDR3 protein. The top ten hold roughly 13% of the sample, which has approximately 9,500 distinct CDR3 sequences, around 30% seen once. Sequencing was carried out using CD4+ T cells from blood, cultured in vitro. The receptors derive from a human donor in good health. Both conserved end residues are trimmed from each CDR3. Not every row has a clone size; where given, it reads once, few, many or a size class.

cdr3_aa cdr3_length j_call v_call clone_size
ASSRARGVGTDTQY 14 TRBJ2-3 TRBV7-2 .
ASSPTQGLGPQH 12 TRBJ1-5 TRBV7-2 medium-sized
ASSYRPSGTYNEQF 14 TRBJ2-1 TRBV6-2/TRBV6-3 .
ASSKGPLGGF 10 TRBJ1-1 TRBV12-3/TRBV12-4 .
ASSLAGGLQEGTQY 14 TRBJ2-5 TRBV7-2 .
ASSWAGQLPYEQY 13 TRBJ2-7 TRBV28 .
ASSLLAGGETQY 12 TRBJ2-5 TRBV5-8 .
ASSLAGGITGELF 13 TRBJ2-2 TRBV7-2 .
ASSLVGPGSSYEQY 14 TRBJ2-7 TRBV5-1 few
ASSLGTGGSYEQY 13 TRBJ2-7 TRBV11-2 .
SVGQVGSNQPQH 12 TRBJ1-5 TRBV29-1 few
ASSIRSGQGPDTQY 14 TRBJ2-3 TRBV19 .
ASSVAGVSYNEQF 13 TRBJ2-1 TRBV2 .
ASGKELDQPQH 11 TRBJ1-5 TRBV2 .